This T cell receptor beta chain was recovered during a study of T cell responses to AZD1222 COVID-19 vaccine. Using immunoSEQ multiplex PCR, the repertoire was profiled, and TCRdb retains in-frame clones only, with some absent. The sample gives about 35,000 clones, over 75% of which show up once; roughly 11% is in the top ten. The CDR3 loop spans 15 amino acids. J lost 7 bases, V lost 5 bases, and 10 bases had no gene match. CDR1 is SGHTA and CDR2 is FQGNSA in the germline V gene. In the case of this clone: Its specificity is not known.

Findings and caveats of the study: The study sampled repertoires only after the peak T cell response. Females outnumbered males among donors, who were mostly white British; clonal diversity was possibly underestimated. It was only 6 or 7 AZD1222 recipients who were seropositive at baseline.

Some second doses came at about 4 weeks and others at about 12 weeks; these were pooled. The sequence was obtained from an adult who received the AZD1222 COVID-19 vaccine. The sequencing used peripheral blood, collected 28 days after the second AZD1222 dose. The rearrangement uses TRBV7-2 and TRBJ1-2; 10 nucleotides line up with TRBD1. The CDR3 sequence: CASSARRQGAPGYTF. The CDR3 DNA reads TGTGCCAGCAGCGCAAGACGACAGGGGGCACCTGGCTACACCTTC.